Listed below are T cell receptor beta chains from one sample, sequenced in a study of regulatory T cells in long-lasting Graves disease. Via MiXCR, TCRdb re-called the multiplex PCR reads, giving one row per CDR3 protein. The profile shows hundreds of thousands of distinct CDR3 sequences, approximately 29% of them singletons. This specimen consisted of peripheral blood mononuclear cells (PBMCs), obtained when the disease was refractory, from a patient treated with antithyroid drugs. All receptors come from a female donor with Graves disease. Each CDR3 is given with its conserved first and last residue.

J gene | V gene | CDR3 protein
TRBJ2-7 | TRBV2 | CASSDWTYERYF
TRBJ2-7 | TRBV19 | CASRGRSYEQYF
TRBJ2-4 | TRBV29-1 | CSVEESSGAKNIQYF
TRBJ2-1 | TRBV5-1 | CASSLVASGYNEQFF
TRBJ1-5 | TRBV20-1 | CSAGGGGQPQHF
TRBJ1-4 | TRBV3-1 | CASSRRMGTGKGEKLFF
TRBJ2-7 | TRBV30 | CLIPGHLNCAEQYF
TRBJ1-1 | TRBV28 | CASSRQVTNTEAFF
TRBJ1-4 | TRBV29-1 | CSAVTVANEKLFF
TRBJ1-4 | TRBV5-1 | CASSLVGQAASNEKLFF
TRBJ1-4 | TRBV29-1 | CSVGEGAWEKLFF
TRBJ2-1 | TRBV2 | CASSDAVSYNEQFF
TRBJ1-2 | TRBV2 | CASSASRPNYGYTF
TRBJ1-1 | TRBV6-2/TRBV6-3 | CASSYDFRQIKNTEAFF